This T cell receptor (beta chain) was profiled in a study of HIV-infected patients and healthy controls. Roughly three months, about 14 weeks, into antiretroviral therapy, follow-up blood was collected. No cell fractionation was done, so the repertoire covers all unsorted peripheral blood T cells. RNA came from more than 2 ml of peripheral blood. Alpha and beta constant-region primers primed reverse transcription of about 500 ng RNA. Using multiplexing indices, alpha and beta chain libraries were generated apart by chain-specific third strand synthesis. The SP2 site served as the priming point for second strand synthesis. One entry per CDR3 protein, called by TCRdb with MiXCR from the 5' RACE reads. This sample has about 14,000 distinct CDR3 sequences, with around 12% found just once. This clonotype was counted many times. The antigen is undetermined. Trimming pared 5 bases from V and 4 bases from J, leaving 17 bases between. Looked up from germline, CDR1 is MNHEY and CDR2 is SVGAGI. The CDR3 consists of 15 residues.

Notes on the study in general: Size-matched repertoire data failed to replicate the apparent Gini index recovery after therapy in HIV-infected patients.

The sequence was collected from an adult with HIV infection. The donor label of this sample is uncertain. The chain links TRBV6-5 to TRBJ2-5, with a weak D call TRBD2 (5 bases). This sample comprised blood, obtained during antiretroviral therapy. CDR3 amino acids: CASSRMTRGSETQYF. The CDR3 coding sequence is TGTGCCAGCAGTCGAATGACCCGGGGATCAGAGACCCAGTACTTC.